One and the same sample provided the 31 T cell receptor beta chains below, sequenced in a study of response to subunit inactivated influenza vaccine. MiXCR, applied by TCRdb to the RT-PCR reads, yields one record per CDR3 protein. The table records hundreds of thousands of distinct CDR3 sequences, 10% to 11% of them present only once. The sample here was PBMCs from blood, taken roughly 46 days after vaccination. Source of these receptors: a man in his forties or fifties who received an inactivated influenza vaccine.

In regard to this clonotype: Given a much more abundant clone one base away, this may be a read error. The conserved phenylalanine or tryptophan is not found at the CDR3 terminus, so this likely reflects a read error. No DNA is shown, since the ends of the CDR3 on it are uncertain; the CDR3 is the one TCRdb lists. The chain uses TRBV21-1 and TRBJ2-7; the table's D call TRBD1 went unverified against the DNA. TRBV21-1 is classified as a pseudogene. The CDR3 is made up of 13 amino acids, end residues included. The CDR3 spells CASLGVSGYEQYI.

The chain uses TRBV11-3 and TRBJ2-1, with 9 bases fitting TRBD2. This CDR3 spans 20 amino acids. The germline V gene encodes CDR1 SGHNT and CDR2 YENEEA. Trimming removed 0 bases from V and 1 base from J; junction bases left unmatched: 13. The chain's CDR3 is CASSLDPREGLGRSYNEQFF. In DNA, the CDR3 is TGTGCCAGCAGCTTAGATCCGCGGGAGGGCCTTGGTAGATCCTACAATGAGCAGTTCTTC.

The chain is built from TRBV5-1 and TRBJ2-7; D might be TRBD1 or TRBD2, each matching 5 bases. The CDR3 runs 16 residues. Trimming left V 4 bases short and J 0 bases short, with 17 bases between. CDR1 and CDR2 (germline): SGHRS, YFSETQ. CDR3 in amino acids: CASSPPGTVSSYEQYF. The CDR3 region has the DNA TGCGCCAGCAGCCCGCCCGGGACGGTAAGCTCCTACGAGCAGTACTTC.

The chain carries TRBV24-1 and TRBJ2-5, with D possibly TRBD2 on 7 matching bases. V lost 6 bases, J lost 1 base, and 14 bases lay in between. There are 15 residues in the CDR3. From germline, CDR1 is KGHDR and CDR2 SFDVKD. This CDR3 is CATSMRGGGQETQYF. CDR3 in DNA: TGTGCCACCAGTATGAGGGGGGGGGGCCAAGAGACCCAGTACTTC.

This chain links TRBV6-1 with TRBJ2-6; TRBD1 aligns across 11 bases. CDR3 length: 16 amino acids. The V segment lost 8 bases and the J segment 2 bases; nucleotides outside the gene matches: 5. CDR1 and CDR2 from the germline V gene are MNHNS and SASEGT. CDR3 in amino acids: CASGTGGTTGANVLTF. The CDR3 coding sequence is TGTGCCAGCGGGACAGGGGGTACTACTGGGGCCAACGTCCTGACTTTC.

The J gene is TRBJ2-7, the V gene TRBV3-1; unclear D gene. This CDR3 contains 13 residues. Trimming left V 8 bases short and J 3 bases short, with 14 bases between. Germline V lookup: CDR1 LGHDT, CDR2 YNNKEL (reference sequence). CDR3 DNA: TGTGCCAGCGGGCGAGGCATGGACTACGAGCAGTACTTC. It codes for CASGRGMDYEQYF.

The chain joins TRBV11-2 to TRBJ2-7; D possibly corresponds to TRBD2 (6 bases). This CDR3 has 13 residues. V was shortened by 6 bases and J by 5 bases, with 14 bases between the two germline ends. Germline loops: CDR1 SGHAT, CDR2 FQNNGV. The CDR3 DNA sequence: TGTGCCAGCAGAACCACCGCGGGGCACGAGCAGTACTTC. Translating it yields CASRTTAGHEQYF.

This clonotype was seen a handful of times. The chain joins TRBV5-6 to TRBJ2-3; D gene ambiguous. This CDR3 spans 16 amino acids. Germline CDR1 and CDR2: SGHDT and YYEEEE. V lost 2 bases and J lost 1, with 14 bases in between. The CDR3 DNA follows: TGTGCCAGCAGCTTCCGACGGACGGGCGGCACAGATACGCAGTATTTT. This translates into CASSFRRTGGTDTQYF. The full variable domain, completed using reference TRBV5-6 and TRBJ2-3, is DAGVTQSPTHLIKTRGQQVTLRCSPKSGHDTVSWYQQALGQGPQFIFQYYEEEERQRGNFPDRFSGHQFPNYSSELNVNALLLGDSALYLCASSFRRTGGTDTQYFGPGTRLTVL.

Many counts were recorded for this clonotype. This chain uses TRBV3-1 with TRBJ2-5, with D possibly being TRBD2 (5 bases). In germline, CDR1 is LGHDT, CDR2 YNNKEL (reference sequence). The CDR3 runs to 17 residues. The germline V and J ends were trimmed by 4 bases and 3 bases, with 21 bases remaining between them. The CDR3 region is CASSPTTLASGKETQYF. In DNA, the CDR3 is TGTGCCAGCAGCCCGACTACCTTGGCATCTGGAAAAGAGACCCAGTACTTC.

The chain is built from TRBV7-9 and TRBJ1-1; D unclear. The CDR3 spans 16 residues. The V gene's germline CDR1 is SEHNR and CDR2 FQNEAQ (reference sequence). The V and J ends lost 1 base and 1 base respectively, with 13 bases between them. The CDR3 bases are TGTGCCAGCAGCTTAGTTTCCCCACGGCGGAACACTGAAGCTTTCTTT. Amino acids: CASSLVSPRRNTEAFF. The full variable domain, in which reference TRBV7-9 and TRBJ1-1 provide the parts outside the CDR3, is DTGVSQNPRHKITKRGQNVTFRCDPISEHNRLYWYRQTLGQGPEFLTYFQNEAQLEKSRLLSDRFSAERPKGSFSTLEIQRTEQGDSAMYLCASSLVSPRRNTEAFFGQGTRLTVV.

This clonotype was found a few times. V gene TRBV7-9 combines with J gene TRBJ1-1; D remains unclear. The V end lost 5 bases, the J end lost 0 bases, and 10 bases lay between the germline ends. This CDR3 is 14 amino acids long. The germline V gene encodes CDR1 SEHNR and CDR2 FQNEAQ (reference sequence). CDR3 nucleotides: TGTGCCAGCAGCCCAAGACAAATGAACACTGAAGCTTTCTTT. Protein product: CASSPRQMNTEAFF.

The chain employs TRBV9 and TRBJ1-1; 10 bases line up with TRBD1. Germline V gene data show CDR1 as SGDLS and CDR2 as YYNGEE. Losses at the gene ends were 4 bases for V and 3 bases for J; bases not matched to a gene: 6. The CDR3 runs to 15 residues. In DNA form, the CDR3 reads TGTGCCAGCAGCCCACGGACAGGGGGGGACACTGAAGCTTTCTTT. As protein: CASSPRTGGDTEAFF.

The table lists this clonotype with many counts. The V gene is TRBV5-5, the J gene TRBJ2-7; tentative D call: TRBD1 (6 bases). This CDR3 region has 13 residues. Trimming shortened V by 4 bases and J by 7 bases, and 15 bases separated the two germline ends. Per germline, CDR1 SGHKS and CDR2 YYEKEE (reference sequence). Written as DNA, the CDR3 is TGTGCCAGCAGCCTAACCAGGGGTTTTGAGCAGTACTTC. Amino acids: CASSLTRGFEQYF.

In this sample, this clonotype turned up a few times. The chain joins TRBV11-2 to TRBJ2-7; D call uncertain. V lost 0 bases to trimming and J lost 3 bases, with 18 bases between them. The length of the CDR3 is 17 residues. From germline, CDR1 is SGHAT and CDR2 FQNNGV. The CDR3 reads CASSLEMGSKVYYEQYF. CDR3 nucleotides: TGTGCCAGCAGCTTAGAGATGGGCAGTAAAGTTTACTACGAGCAGTACTTC.

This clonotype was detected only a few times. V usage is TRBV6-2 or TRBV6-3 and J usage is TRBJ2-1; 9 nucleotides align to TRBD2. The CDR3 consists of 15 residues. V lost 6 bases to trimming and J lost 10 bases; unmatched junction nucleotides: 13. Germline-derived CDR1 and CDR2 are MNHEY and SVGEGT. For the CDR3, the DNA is TGTGCCAGCAGCCAACCGGGACTAGCCCGGTGGGAGCAGTTCTTC. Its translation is CASSQPGLARWEQFF.

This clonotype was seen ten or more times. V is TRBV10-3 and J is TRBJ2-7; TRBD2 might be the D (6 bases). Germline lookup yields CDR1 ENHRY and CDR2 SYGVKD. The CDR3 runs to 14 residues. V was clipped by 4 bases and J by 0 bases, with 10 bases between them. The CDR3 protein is CAISVSGLSYEQYF. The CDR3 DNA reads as TGTGCCATCAGTGTGAGCGGGCTCTCCTACGAGCAGTACTTC.

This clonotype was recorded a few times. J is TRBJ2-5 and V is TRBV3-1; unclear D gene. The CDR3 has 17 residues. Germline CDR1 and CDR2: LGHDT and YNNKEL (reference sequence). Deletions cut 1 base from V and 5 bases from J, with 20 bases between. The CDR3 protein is CASSQASVEFARETQYF. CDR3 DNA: TGTGCCAGCAGCCAAGCGTCAGTTGAGTTCGCGAGGGAGACCCAGTACTTC.

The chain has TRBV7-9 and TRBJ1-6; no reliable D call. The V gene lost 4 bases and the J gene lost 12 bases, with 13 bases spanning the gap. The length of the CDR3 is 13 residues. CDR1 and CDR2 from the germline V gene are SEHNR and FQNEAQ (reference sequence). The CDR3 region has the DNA TGTGCCAGCAGCTCCCGAAACAACCTACCCCTCCACTTT. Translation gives CASSSRNNLPLHF.

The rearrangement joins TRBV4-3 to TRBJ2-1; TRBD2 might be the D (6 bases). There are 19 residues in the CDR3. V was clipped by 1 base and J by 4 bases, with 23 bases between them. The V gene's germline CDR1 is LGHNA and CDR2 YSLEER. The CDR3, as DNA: TGCGCCAGCAGCCAAGGCTTTTTTCTAGCGTCCGAGAATTACAATGAGCAGTTCTTC. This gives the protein CASSQGFFLASENYNEQFF.

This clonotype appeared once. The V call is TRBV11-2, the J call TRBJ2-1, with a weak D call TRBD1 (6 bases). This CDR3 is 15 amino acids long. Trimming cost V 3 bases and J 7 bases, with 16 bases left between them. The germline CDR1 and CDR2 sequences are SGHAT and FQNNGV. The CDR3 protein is CASSLGVVRGNEQFF. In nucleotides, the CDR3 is TGTGCCAGCAGCTTGGGGGTGGTCAGGGGAAATGAGCAGTTCTTC.

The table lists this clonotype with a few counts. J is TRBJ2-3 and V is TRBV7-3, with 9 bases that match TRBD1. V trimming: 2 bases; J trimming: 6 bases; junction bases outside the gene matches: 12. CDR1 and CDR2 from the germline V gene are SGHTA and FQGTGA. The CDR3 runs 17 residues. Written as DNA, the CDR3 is TGTGCCAGCAGCTTACGAGCTGGGGGACAGGGACGCGATACGCAGTATTTT. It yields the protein CASSLRAGGQGRDTQYF.

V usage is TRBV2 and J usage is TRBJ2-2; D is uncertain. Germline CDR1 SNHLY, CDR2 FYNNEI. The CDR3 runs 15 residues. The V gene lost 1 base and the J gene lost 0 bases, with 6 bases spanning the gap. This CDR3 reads CASSEEVTNTGELFF. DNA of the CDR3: TGTGCCAGCAGTGAAGAGGTGACGAACACCGGGGAGCTGTTTTTT.

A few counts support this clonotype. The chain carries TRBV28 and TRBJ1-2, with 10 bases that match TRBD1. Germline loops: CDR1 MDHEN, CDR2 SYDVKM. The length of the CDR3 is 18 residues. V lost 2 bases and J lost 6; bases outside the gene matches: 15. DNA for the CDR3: TGTGCCAGCAGTTTAATCAGCTTCGGGACAGGGGAATCGAATGGCTACACCTTC. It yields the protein CASSLISFGTGESNGYTF.

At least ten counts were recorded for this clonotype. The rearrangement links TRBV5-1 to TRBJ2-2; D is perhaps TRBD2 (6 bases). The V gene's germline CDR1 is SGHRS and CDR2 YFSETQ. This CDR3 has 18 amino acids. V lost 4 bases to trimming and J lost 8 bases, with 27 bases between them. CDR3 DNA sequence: TGCGCCAGCAGCGGGTGGGCTAGCGCTGCCACCTCCACTGGGGAGCTGTTTTTT. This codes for CASSGWASAATSTGELFF.

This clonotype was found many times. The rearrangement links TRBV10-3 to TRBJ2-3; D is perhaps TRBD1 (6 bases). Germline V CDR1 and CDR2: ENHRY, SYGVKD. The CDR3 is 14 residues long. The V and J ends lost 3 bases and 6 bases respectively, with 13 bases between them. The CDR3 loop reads CAISEVTGFDTQYF. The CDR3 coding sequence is TGTGCCATCAGTGAAGTTACAGGGTTTGATACGCAGTATTTT.

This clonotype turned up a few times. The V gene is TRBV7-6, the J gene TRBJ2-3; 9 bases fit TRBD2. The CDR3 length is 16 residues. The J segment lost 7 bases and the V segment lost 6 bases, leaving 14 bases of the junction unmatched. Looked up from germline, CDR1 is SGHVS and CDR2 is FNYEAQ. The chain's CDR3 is CASRPNVAGGVNTQYF. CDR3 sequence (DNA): TGTGCCAGCAGACCAAACGTTGCGGGAGGGGTCAATACGCAGTATTTT.

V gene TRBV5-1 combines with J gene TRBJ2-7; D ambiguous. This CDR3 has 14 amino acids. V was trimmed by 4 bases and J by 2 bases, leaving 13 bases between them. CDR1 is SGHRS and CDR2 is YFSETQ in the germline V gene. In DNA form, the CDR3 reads TGCGCCAGCAGCCTGGTCGGACCTCCCTACGAGCAGTACTTC. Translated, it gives CASSLVGPPYEQYF.

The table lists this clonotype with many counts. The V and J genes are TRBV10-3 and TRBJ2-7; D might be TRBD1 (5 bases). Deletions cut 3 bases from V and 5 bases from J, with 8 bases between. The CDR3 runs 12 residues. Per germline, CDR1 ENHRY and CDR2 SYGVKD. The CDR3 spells CAISDRVNEQYF. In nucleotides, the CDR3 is TGTGCCATCAGTGACAGGGTGAACGAGCAGTACTTC.

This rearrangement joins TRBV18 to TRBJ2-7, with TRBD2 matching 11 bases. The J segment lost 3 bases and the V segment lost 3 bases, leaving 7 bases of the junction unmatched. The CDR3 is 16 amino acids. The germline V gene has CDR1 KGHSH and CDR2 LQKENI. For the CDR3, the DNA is TGTGCCAGCTCACCCCCAACTAGCGGGAGTGTCTACGAGCAGTACTTC. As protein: CASSPPTSGSVYEQYF.

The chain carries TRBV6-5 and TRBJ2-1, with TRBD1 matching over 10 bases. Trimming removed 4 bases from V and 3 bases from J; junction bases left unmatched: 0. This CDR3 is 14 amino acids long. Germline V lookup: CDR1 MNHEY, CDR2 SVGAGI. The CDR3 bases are TGTGCCAGCAGTTGGGACAGGGGCTACAATGAGCAGTTCTTC. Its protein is CASSWDRGYNEQFF.

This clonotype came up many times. The CDR3 sequence is CASSVAGTGGYEQYF. The CDR3 coding sequence is TGCGCCAGCAGCGTAGCCGGGACAGGGGGCTACGAGCAGTACTTC. This chain joins TRBV5-1 and TRBJ2-7; 11 bases fit TRBD1. The germline V gene encodes CDR1 SGHRS and CDR2 YFSETQ. V gave up 4 bases and J gave up 3 bases; unmatched junction bases: 6. CDR3 size: 15 residues.